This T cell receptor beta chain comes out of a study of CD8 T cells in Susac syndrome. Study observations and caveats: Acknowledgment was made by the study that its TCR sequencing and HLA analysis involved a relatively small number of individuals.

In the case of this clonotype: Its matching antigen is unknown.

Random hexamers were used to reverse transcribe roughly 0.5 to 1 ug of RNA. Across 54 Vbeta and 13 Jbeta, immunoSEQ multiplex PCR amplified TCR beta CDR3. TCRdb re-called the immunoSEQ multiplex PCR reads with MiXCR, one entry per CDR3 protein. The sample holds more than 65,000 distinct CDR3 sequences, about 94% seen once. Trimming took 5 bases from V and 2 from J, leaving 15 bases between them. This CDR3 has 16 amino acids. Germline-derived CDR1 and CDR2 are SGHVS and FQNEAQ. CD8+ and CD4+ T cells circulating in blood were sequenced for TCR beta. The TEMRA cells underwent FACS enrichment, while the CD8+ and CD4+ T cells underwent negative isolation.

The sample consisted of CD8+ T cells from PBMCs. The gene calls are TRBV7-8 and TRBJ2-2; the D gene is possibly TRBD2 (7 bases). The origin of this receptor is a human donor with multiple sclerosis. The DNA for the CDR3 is TGTGCCAGCAGCCCCGGGGGAGGGGGAAACACCGGGGAGCTGTTTTTT. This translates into CASSPGGGGNTGELFF.